This is a list of T cell receptor beta chains from one sample in a study of cytomegalovirus exposure and HLA in healthy donors. Using immunoSEQ multiplex PCR, the repertoire was profiled, and TCRdb retains in-frame clones only, with some absent. The table records some 180,000 clones, about 9.4% of them present only once. The sequencing input was PBMCs. The source of these receptors is a woman aged 30 to 39 in good health and CMV-seropositive. Each CDR3 is given with its conserved first and last residue. The order of the fields is J gene, D gene, clone size, V gene, CDR3 protein, CDR3 DNA. D genes are given only for firm matches. Some rows mark clone size as missing; the rest say once, few, many or name a class of expanded clone.

TRBJ2-1	TRBD2	few	TRBV19	CASSIGLAGASTYNEQFF	TGTGCCAGTAGTATCGGACTAGCGGGAGCCAGCACCTACAATGAGCAGTTCTTC
TRBJ2-1	TRBD2	few	TRBV5-1	CASSPVRASGLQKGREQFF	TGCGCCAGCAGCCCCGTCCGGGCTAGCGGCCTACAAAAGGGAAGAGAGCAGTTCTTC
TRBJ2-3	TRBD2	few	TRBV7-9	CASSFPRLAGVTDTQYF	TGTGCCAGCAGCTTTCCTCGGCTAGCGGGGGTCACAGATACGCAGTATTTT
TRBJ1-2	TRBD1	-	TRBV6-5	CASSYDRGYYGYTF	TGTGCCAGCAGTTACGACAGGGGGTACTATGGCTACACCTTC
TRBJ2-3	-	few	TRBV6-5	CASSYRGSLGDTQYF	TGTGCCAGCAGTTACCGGGGGAGTCTTGGAGATACGCAGTATTTT
TRBJ2-5	TRBD2	few	TRBV7-9	CASTPGGTWETQYF	TGTGCCAGCACCCCGGGGGGGACATGGGAGACCCAGTACTTC
TRBJ2-5	-	-	TRBV19	CASNPRRSEVETQYF	TGTGCCAGTAACCCCCGGCGATCAGAGGTAGAGACCCAGTACTTC
TRBJ2-1	TRBD1	few	TRBV2	CASTKRLGTGGNEQFF	TGTGCCAGCACTAAACGGTTGGGGACAGGGGGCAATGAGCAGTTCTTC
TRBJ1-2	TRBD1	few	TRBV27	CASSPRTGNGYTF	TGTGCCAGCAGCCCCAGGACAGGGAATGGCTACACCTTC
TRBJ2-7	TRBD1	-	TRBV4-1	CASSRRGQAQDSYEQYF	TGCGCCAGCAGCCGCCGAGGACAGGCACAAGACTCCTACGAGCAGTACTTC
TRBJ2-5	TRBD2	few	TRBV4-1	CASSQGTSGSKKTQYF	TGCGCCAGCAGCCAAGGAACCAGCGGGAGTAAAAAGACCCAGTACTTC
TRBJ1-2	-	-	TRBV29-1	CSVSGLGAYGYTF	TGCAGCGTCTCGGGACTGGGAGCCTATGGCTACACCTTC
TRBJ2-1	-	-	TRBV29-1	CSVEAGRHFNEQFF	TGCAGCGTTGAGGCCGGGAGACACTTCAATGAGCAGTTCTTC
TRBJ1-2	-	-	TRBV19	CASSIRGGGYTF	TGTGCCAGTAGTATCAGGGGTGGAGGCTACACCTTC
TRBJ2-1	-	-	TRBV7-2	CASSLVGEAYNEQFF	TGTGCCAGCAGCTTAGTGGGGGAGGCGTACAATGAGCAGTTCTTC
TRBJ2-3	TRBD2	-	TRBV5-4	CASSLRGGDTQYF	TGTGCCAGCAGCTTGCGGGGAGGGGATACGCAGTATTTT
TRBJ2-1	TRBD2	-	TRBV25-1	CASSETGTSGRNEQFF	TGTGCCAGCAGTGAAACAGGGACTAGCGGGAGAAATGAGCAGTTCTTC
TRBJ2-1	-	-	TRBV9	CASSVNSWNEQFF	TGTGCCAGCAGCGTAAACAGCTGGAATGAGCAGTTCTTC
TRBJ1-2	-	few	TRBV4-1	CASSLKGSTDPDYGYTF	TGCGCCAGCAGCCTAAAGGGGTCGACGGACCCCGATTATGGCTACACCTTC
TRBJ2-2	-	few	TRBV4-1	CASSHAGTVNTGELFF	TGCGCCAGCAGCCATGCCGGGACTGTTAACACCGGGGAGCTGTTTTTT
TRBJ1-3	-	few	TRBV6-5	CASSYGGRRAGNTIYF	TGTGCCAGCAGTTACGGAGGGCGGAGGGCTGGAAACACCATATATTTT
TRBJ2-7	TRBD2	-	TRBV5-1	CASSSTLFLAGLYEQYF	TGCGCCAGCAGCTCCACACTTTTTTTAGCGGGGCTCTACGAGCAGTACTTC
TRBJ2-3	-	few	TRBV6-6	CASRHRGDTQYF	TGTGCCAGCAGGCATCGGGGAGATACGCAGTATTTT
TRBJ2-1	TRBD2	-	TRBV5-1	CASSLDSGGSYNEQFF	TGCGCCAGCAGCCTGGATAGCGGGGGCTCCTACAATGAGCAGTTCTTC
TRBJ2-7	TRBD1	-	TRBV7-9	CASSLSGRGTGVSYEQYF	TGTGCCAGCAGCTTATCAGGGAGGGGGACAGGGGTTTCCTACGAGCAGTACTTC
TRBJ2-6	-	-	TRBV19	CASSSGRSGANVLTF	TGTGCCAGTAGTTCAGGGAGGTCTGGGGCCAACGTCCTGACTTTC
TRBJ2-1	-	few	TRBV5-4	CASSSGRGGSYNEQFF	TGTGCCAGCAGCTCCGGAAGAGGCGGGTCCTACAATGAGCAGTTCTTC
TRBJ2-7	-	once	TRBV7-8	CASSSPRTYEQYF	TGTGCCAGCAGCAGCCCGCGGACCTACGAGCAGTACTTC
TRBJ1-2	-	-	TRBV5-6	CASSPGRNYGYTF	TGTGCCAGCAGCCCAGGTCGTAACTATGGCTACACCTTC
TRBJ2-1	-	few	TRBV29-1	CSAERRQYYNEQFF	TGCAGCGCTGAGCGGCGGCAGTACTACAATGAGCAGTTCTTC
TRBJ2-5	TRBD1	-	TRBV15	CATSVKAGGLQETQYF	TGTGCCACCAGCGTCAAGGCAGGGGGCCTCCAAGAGACCCAGTACTTC
TRBJ1-2	-	-	TRBV18	CASSPRLQDNYGYTF	TGTGCCAGCTCACCTCGTTTACAGGACAACTATGGCTACACCTTC
TRBJ1-2	-	-	TRBV5-1	CASSPSPGKDYGYTF	TGCGCCAGCAGCCCCTCCCCGGGGAAGGACTATGGCTACACCTTC
TRBJ2-7	-	-	TRBV30	CAWTRGGYEQYF	TGTGCCTGGACCAGGGGTGGCTACGAGCAGTACTTC
TRBJ2-2	-	-	TRBV6-6	CASSYPQGPGELFF	TGTGCCAGCAGTTACCCACAGGGTCCCGGGGAGCTGTTTTTT
TRBJ2-7	-	few	TRBV11-2	CASSSFGENNEQYF	TGTGCCAGCAGCTCCTTTGGGGAGAACAACGAGCAGTACTTC
TRBJ2-3	-	-	TRBV9	CASSVQGSGTDTQYF	TGTGCCAGCAGCGTCCAGGGTTCGGGCACAGATACGCAGTATTTT
TRBJ1-1	TRBD1	-	TRBV5-6	CASSGLQGGNTEAFF	TGTGCCAGCAGCGGCCTACAGGGGGGGAACACTGAAGCTTTCTTT
TRBJ1-2	TRBD1	few	TRBV9	CASSVDQGGNYGYTF	TGTGCCAGCAGCGTAGACCAGGGGGGAAACTATGGCTACACCTTC
TRBJ1-3	-	few	TRBV9	CASANSRVSDIGNTIYF	TGTGCCAGCGCCAACTCCAGGGTATCGGACATCGGAAACACCATATATTTT
TRBJ2-7	TRBD2	-	TRBV9	CASSPPTSGRNYEQYF	TGTGCCAGCAGCCCGCCGACTAGCGGGAGAAACTACGAGCAGTACTTC
TRBJ2-3	-	-	TRBV18	CASTSEKGVNTQYF	TGTGCCAGCACATCCGAAAAGGGGGTAAATACGCAGTATTTT
TRBJ1-1	-	-	TRBV7-2	CASSLRGENTEAFF	TGTGCCAGCAGCTTACGGGGGGAGAACACTGAAGCTTTCTTT